This T cell receptor (beta chain) derives from a study of T-cell memory formation after mild COVID-19. Points from the study as a whole: Certain responding clones were present in pre-infection memory, suggesting participation of cross-reactive memory. A second wave of clones peaked on day 37, and their SARS-CoV-2 specificity went unconfirmed.

With regard to this clonotype: Its antigen is still unknown.

Constant-segment-primed 5'RACE gave TCR alpha and TCR beta cDNA libraries with sample barcodes and UMIs. Via MiXCR, TCRdb re-called the 5' RACE reads, giving one row per CDR3 protein. The sample carries 150,000 to 200,000 distinct CDR3 sequences, roughly 14% recorded once. V was pared by 8 bases and J by 6 bases, with 15 bases between. Germline V gene data show CDR1 as KGHDR and CDR2 as SFDVKD. The CDR3 sequence is 13 residues long. The material sequenced was PBMCs or a T cell subset sorted from them (not recorded which). J is TRBJ2-5 and V is TRBV24-1; TRBD1 is a possible D gene (6 bases). The receptor's source is an adult woman who had mild COVID-19 (a few samples of this study predate the infection). Cell type and time point are not known. The CDR3 bases are TGTGCCACCATGGACAGCAGTTTCAAGACCCAGTACTTC. This translates into CATMDSSFKTQYF.